The present entry profiles one T cell receptor (beta chain) with its context. This specimen belongs to a study of T cells in tuberculosis. As for the study in general: CD1B tetramers identified T cells specific for mycobacterial lipid GMM.

Trimming took off 6 bases at V and 7 bases at J, with 13 bases between the two ends. The CDR3 spans 13 residues. The germline V gene encodes CDR1 KGHSH and CDR2 LQKENI. Some clones are missing from TCRdb's copy, which holds only in-frame ones; the method was immunoSEQ multiplex PCR. Altogether about 44,000 clones are present, more than 90% being singletons, with the ten largest covering 7.5%. Specimen: PBMCs. The chain uses TRBV18 and TRBJ2-1; maybe TRBD2 (6 bases). The sequence derives from a donor between 10 and 29 years old with latent tuberculosis or without tuberculosis infection. In DNA form, the CDR3 reads TGTGCCAGCTCGCTGGGGACTTTAAATGAGCAGTTCTTC. It encodes CASSLGTLNEQFF.